The rows below give T cell receptor beta chains drawn from one sample of a study of vaccination effects on CD4 cells after COVID-19. Here immunoSEQ multiplex PCR was the method, and the copy in TCRdb shows in-frame clones only, minus some. Altogether 40,000 to 45,000 clones are present, around three quarters being singletons, with the ten largest covering around 2.8%. These receptors' antigens are unknown. The specimen was CD4+ T cells from PBMCs cultured with HCoV-NL63 spike peptides, collected before COVID-19 vaccination. The receptor source for this set is a human donor who received a COVID-19 vaccine. The CDR3 runs from the conserved cysteine through the conserved F or W. The D gene is left open where the match is weak. Some rows mark clone size as missing; the rest say once, few, many or name a class of expanded clone.

clone_size d_call j_call v_call cdr3_aa cdr3_nt
. . TRBJ2-1 TRBV4-3 CASSQDASQLYNEQFF TGCGCCAGCAGCCAAGATGCCAGCCAACTCTACAATGAGCAGTTCTTC
. . TRBJ2-5 TRBV5-1 CASSPDSVETQYF TGCGCCAGCAGCCCCGACTCGGTAGAGACCCAGTACTTC
few . TRBJ1-6 TRBV5-1 CASSLAVVGNSPLHF TGCGCCAGCAGCTTGGCCGTCGTAGGGAATTCACCCCTCCACTTT
. TRBD1 TRBJ1-2 TRBV4-1 CASSQNVGQGHGYTF TGCGCCAGCAGCCAAAACGTGGGACAGGGCCATGGCTACACCTTC
. TRBD1 TRBJ1-5 TRBV6-5 CASSRQGGQPQHF TGTGCCAGCAGCAGACAGGGGGGACAGCCCCAGCATTTT
. . TRBJ2-2 TRBV18 CASSPAGELFF TGTGCCAGCTCACCGGCCGGGGAGCTGTTTTTT
. . TRBJ1-3 TRBV30 CAWSTGNSGNTIYF TGTGCCTGGAGTACAGGGAACTCTGGAAACACCATATATTTT
once . TRBJ1-5 TRBV19 CASSTRDASNQPQHF TGTGCCAGTAGTACCCGGGACGCAAGCAATCAGCCCCAGCATTTT
. TRBD2 TRBJ2-5 TRBV29-1 CSVEKWAGGKETQYF TGCAGCGTTGAAAAGTGGGCGGGGGGAAAGGAGACCCAGTACTTC
. TRBD1 TRBJ1-4 TRBV19 CASSEQGAGEKLFF TGTGCCAGTAGTGAACAGGGGGCTGGCGAAAAACTGTTTTTT
. . TRBJ1-3 TRBV6-5 CASSQQGKNTIYF TGTGCCAGCAGCCAGCAAGGGAAAAACACCATATATTTT
few TRBD1 TRBJ2-1 TRBV5-1 CASSWGQGNQFF TGCGCCAGCAGCTGGGGACAGGGAAACCAGTTCTTC
. . TRBJ2-3 TRBV28 CASSIIDTQYF TGTGCCAGCAGTATAATCGATACGCAGTATTTT
few TRBD1 TRBJ2-2 TRBV6-5 CASSKDRGPGELFF TGTGCCAGCAGCAAGGACAGGGGGCCCGGGGAGCTGTTTTTT
. TRBD1 TRBJ1-1 TRBV10-1 CASSERDRGEAFF TGCGCCAGCAGTGAGAGGGACAGGGGAGAAGCTTTCTTT
. TRBD2 TRBJ2-3 TRBV7-2 CASSLEATSATDTQYF TGTGCCAGCAGCTTAGAGGCGACTAGCGCCACAGATACGCAGTATTTT
once TRBD1 TRBJ1-2 TRBV7-2 CASSLDRGFGIGGYTF TGTGCCAGCAGCTTGGACAGGGGTTTCGGAATCGGTGGCTACACCTTC
. . TRBJ1-1 TRBV4-1 CASSQDLRGARTEAFF TGCGCCAGCAGCCAAGATCTTCGAGGGGCGCGTACTGAAGCTTTCTTT
. . TRBJ1-3 TRBV5-1 CASSFDSGSGNTIYF TGCGCCAGCAGCTTCGATTCAGGGTCTGGAAACACCATATATTTT
. . TRBJ1-6 TRBV30 CAWSVGQYNSPLHF TGTGCCTGGAGTGTAGGGCAGTATAATTCACCCCTCCACTTT
. . TRBJ2-3 TRBV5-1 CASSLGTKDTQYF TGCGCCAGCAGCTTGGGTACGAAGGATACGCAGTATTTT
. . TRBJ2-5 TRBV24-1 CATSRARKGKTQYF TGTGCCACCAGCCGGGCAAGGAAGGGTAAGACCCAGTACTTC
. . TRBJ1-2 TRBV6-5 CASSLMGAYGYTF TGTGCCAGCAGTTTGATGGGGGCATATGGCTACACCTTC
. . TRBJ2-1 TRBV2 CASSAGFYNEQFF TGTGCCAGCAGTGCCGGGTTCTACAATGAGCAGTTCTTC
. TRBD2 TRBJ2-3 TRBV5-4 CASSRLAGLAADTQYF TGTGCCAGCAGCCGACTAGCGGGCTTAGCGGCAGATACGCAGTATTTT
. TRBD2 TRBJ2-5 TRBV7-2 CASSLAAQLAGPQETQYF TGTGCCAGCAGCTTAGCAGCCCAACTAGCGGGGCCTCAAGAGACCCAGTACTTC
. . TRBJ1-2 TRBV4-2 CASSQESGGYGYTF TGTGCCAGCAGCCAAGAATCGGGGGGCTATGGCTACACCTTC
. . TRBJ2-2 TRBV2 CASSLDSYTGELFF TGTGCCAGCAGTTTGGACAGCTACACCGGGGAGCTGTTTTTT
. . TRBJ2-1 TRBV7-3 CASSLEASAYNEQFF TGTGCCAGCAGCTTAGAGGCTAGCGCCTACAATGAGCAGTTCTTC
. TRBD1 TRBJ2-2 TRBV11-2 CASSVGQGRNTGELFF TGTGCCAGCAGCGTAGGACAGGGTAGAAACACCGGGGAGCTGTTTTTT
. . TRBJ2-5 TRBV19 CASSLRGQETQYF TGTGCCAGTAGCCTCCGGGGCCAAGAGACCCAGTACTTC
. . TRBJ1-1 TRBV5-1 CASSLTGATNTEAFF TGCGCCAGCAGCTTGACGGGGGCGACGAACACTGAAGCTTTCTTT
few . TRBJ1-1 TRBV3-1/TRBV3-2 CASSQDNTEAFF TGTGCCAGCAGCCAGGACAACACTGAAGCTTTCTTT
. . TRBJ1-6 TRBV30 CAWSGRGASYNSPLHF TGTGCCTGGAGCGGAAGGGGCGCCTCCTATAATTCACCCCTCCACTTT
. . TRBJ2-5 TRBV5-1 CASSLIVGHEQETQYF TGCGCCAGCAGCCTGATTGTCGGGCACGAACAAGAGACCCAGTACTTC
few . TRBJ2-2 TRBV9 CASSVLDSTTGELFF TGTGCCAGCAGCGTACTGGACTCCACCACCGGGGAGCTGTTTTTT
. . TRBJ1-2 TRBV5-1 CASSPGQPGTDYGYTF TGCGCCAGCAGCCCTGGACAGCCCGGGACGGACTATGGCTACACCTTC
. . TRBJ1-5 TRBV28 CASSGHLSNQPQHF TGTGCCAGCAGCGGACATCTTAGCAATCAGCCCCAGCATTTT
. TRBD1 TRBJ1-1 TRBV7-9 CASSTDRGRDEAFF TGTGCCAGCAGCACGGACAGGGGGCGCGATGAAGCTTTCTTT
. . TRBJ2-3 TRBV2 CASSGTFTQYF TGTGCCAGCAGTGGTACTTTTACGCAGTATTTT
. TRBD2 TRBJ2-2 TRBV5-1 CASSQAGVNTGELFF TGCGCCAGCAGCCAAGCGGGGGTCAACACCGGGGAGCTGTTTTTT
. . TRBJ1-1 TRBV1 CTSSQEKGGTEAFF TGCACCAGCAGCCAAGAAAAGGGAGGCACTGAAGCTTTCTTT
. . TRBJ2-3 TRBV18 CASSLSQENYHTDTQYF TGTGCCAGCTCACTTTCACAGGAGAACTACCACACAGATACGCAGTATTTT